This TCR beta chain came from a study of response to subunit inactivated influenza vaccine. Study findings and constraints: Few additional T cells are recruited per seasonal influenza vaccination, authors suggested.

In regard to this clonotype: Its antigen is unidentified.

TCRdb redid the calling of the RT-PCR reads with MiXCR, one entry per CDR3 protein. The sample lists 550,000 to 800,000 distinct CDR3 sequences; over 11% were seen once. Germline V CDR1 and CDR2: SGHAT, FQDESV (reference sequence). The length of the CDR3 is 16 residues. Trimming removed 2 bases from V and 0 bases from J, with 10 bases in between. V and J are TRBV11-1 and TRBJ2-2; the D is unclear. The sample in question was PBMCs from blood, obtained less than 15 days before vaccination. The sequence derives from a middle-aged man who received an inactivated influenza vaccine. The CDR3 sequence is CASSLLKGANTGELFF. For the CDR3, the DNA is TGTGCCAGCAGCTTACTAAAGGGCGCGAACACCGGGGAGCTGTTTTTT.